Listed here are 9 T cell receptor beta chains from one sample, sequenced in a study of blood T cell repertoires in COVID-19. Repertoires were generated with immunoSEQ multiplex PCR, while TCRdb's copy carries only in-frame clones and drops some. The sample contains about 380,000 clones, roughly 86% of which appear only once. The material sequenced was peripheral blood. The receptor source for this set is a human donor with acute or convalescent COVID-19. The donor label of this sample is uncertain.

The chain joins TRBV19 to TRBJ2-5, with 7 bases identical to TRBD2. The CDR3 is 15 amino acids. V dropped 5 bases and J dropped 4; count of bases not matched to a gene: 10. Germline V lookup: CDR1 LNHDA, CDR2 SQIVND (reference sequence). The DNA of the CDR3 is TGTGCCAGTAGTCTCCGGGGAGGGGCAGGAGAGACCCAGTACTTC. Protein sequence: CASSLRGGAGETQYF.

This chain joins TRBV5-4 and TRBJ2-2; D may be TRBD1 (6 bases). V lost 4 bases, J lost 1 base, and 11 bases lay in between. The CDR3 totals 15 residues. From germline, CDR1 is SGHNT and CDR2 YYREEE (reference sequence). CDR3 DNA sequence: TGTGCCAGCAGCCTCAGACAGGAGAACACCGGGGAGCTGTTTTTT. Its translation is CASSLRQENTGELFF.

The chain is built from TRBV19 and TRBJ1-4; 7 bases are a match to TRBD1. Germline loops: CDR1 LNHDA, CDR2 SQIVND (reference sequence). CDR3 length: 16 amino acids. Trimming removed 2 bases from V and 2 bases from J; junction bases left unmatched: 5. CDR3 DNA sequence: TGTGCCAGTAGTATAACAGGGGTGCTTACTAATGAAAAACTGTTTTTT. Translated: CASSITGVLTNEKLFF.

The chain has TRBV24-1 and TRBJ2-2; maybe TRBD1 (6 bases). The CDR3 extends over 16 amino acids. Trimming cost V 6 bases and J 1 base, with 14 bases left between them. The germline V gene has CDR1 KGHDR and CDR2 SFDVKD. The CDR3 nucleotides are TGTGCCACCAGTTCACAGGGAACTGGGAACACCGGGGAGCTGTTTTTT. This codes for CATSSQGTGNTGELFF.

The chain carries TRBV28 and TRBJ1-5; D possibly corresponds to TRBD1 (6 bases). Germline CDR1 reads MDHEN; CDR2 reads SYDVKM. The CDR3 covers 15 residues. The V gene lost 5 bases and the J gene lost 1 base, with 12 bases spanning the gap. CDR3 bases: TGTGCCAGCAGTCACCCTCAGGGGAGCAATCAGCCCCAGCATTTT. Protein: CASSHPQGSNQPQHF.

J is TRBJ2-1 and V is TRBV10-3, with TRBD2 identical over 10 bases. Germline CDR1 and CDR2: ENHRY and SYGVKD. V trimming: 6 bases; J trimming: 5 bases; junction bases outside the gene matches: 7. This CDR3 is built from 15 residues. CDR3 nucleotide sequence: TGTGCCATCAGCGTAGCGGGGGGATCCCACAATGAGCAGTTCTTC. Translated: CAISVAGGSHNEQFF.

The rearrangement links TRBV18 to TRBJ1-4; TRBD1 matches 9 bases. Losses at the gene ends were 2 bases for V and 8 bases for J; bases not matched to a gene: 6. Per the germline V gene, CDR1 is KGHSH and CDR2 is LQKENI. The CDR3 has 15 residues. The CDR3 region has the DNA TGTGCCAGCTCACCATCGAACGGACAGGGGGAAAAACTGTTTTTT. Its protein product is CASSPSNGQGEKLFF.

J is TRBJ2-3 and V is TRBV2; 7 nucleotides agree with TRBD1. Unmatched junction bases numbered 7, after V lost 7 bases and J lost 0 bases. CDR3 length: 15 residues. Germline V gene data show CDR1 as SNHLY and CDR2 as FYNNEI. CDR3 DNA sequence: TGTGCCAGCACCCTAGACAGGGCTAGCACAGATACGCAGTATTTT. Translation gives CASTLDRASTDTQYF.

Written as DNA, the CDR3 is TGTGCCAGCTCCAAACAGGGGACTGAAGCTTTCTTT. Protein product: CASSKQGTEAFF. The chain uses TRBV7-8 and TRBJ1-1, with TRBD1 identical over 7 bases. The CDR3 extends over 12 amino acids. The V segment lost 8 bases and the J segment 5 bases; nucleotides outside the gene matches: 5. CDR1 SGHVS and CDR2 FQNEAQ come from the germline V gene.